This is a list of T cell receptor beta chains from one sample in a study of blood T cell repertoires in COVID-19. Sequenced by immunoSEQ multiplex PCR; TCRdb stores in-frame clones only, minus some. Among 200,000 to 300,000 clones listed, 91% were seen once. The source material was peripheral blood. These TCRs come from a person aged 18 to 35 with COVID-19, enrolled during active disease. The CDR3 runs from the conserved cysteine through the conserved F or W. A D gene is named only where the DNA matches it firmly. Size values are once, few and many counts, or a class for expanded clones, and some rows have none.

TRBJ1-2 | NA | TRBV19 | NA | TGTGCCAGTAGTATTAGCACAAGCGGCTACACCTTC | CASSISTSGYTF
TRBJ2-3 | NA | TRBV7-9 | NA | TGTGCCAGCAGCGGGACCGGGGGTAGCACAGATACGCAGTATTTT | CASSGTGGSTDTQYF
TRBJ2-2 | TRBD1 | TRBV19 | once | TGTGCCAGTAGCGAGACAGGGGCCCTGACCTACACCGGGGAGCTGTTTTTT | CASSETGALTYTGELFF
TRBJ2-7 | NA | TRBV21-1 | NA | TGTGCCAGCCTCGAGCTCGGGGCAGGGGGCTTCTACGAGCAGTACTTC | CASLELGAGGFYEQYF
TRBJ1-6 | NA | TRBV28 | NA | TGTGCCAGCAGTTCCCCGGGGGTTAATTCACCCCTCCACTTT | CASSSPGVNSPLHF
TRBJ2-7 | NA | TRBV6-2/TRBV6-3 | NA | TGTGCCAGCAGTTCCCGACTCCCCTACGAGCAGTACTTC | CASSSRLPYEQYF
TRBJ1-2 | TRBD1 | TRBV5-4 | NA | TGTGCCAGCAGCTCGACAGGGGGACTCTATGGCTACACCTTC | CASSSTGGLYGYTF
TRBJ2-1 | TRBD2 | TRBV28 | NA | TGTGCCAGCAGTTTACCTACTAGCGGGAGCGATAGTGGAGATGAGCAGTTCTTC | CASSLPTSGSDSGDEQFF
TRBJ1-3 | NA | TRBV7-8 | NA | TGTGCCAGCAGCTTAATTGGTGGGCCTGGAAACACCATATATTTT | CASSLIGGPGNTIYF
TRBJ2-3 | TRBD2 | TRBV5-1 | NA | TGCGCCAGCAGGCCGGGGACTAGCGGGAGAGGTACGCAGTATTTT | CASRPGTSGRGTQYF
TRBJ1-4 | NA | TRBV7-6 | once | TGTGCCAGCAGCAAGTTCGGGGGTGTCGAAAAACTGTTTTTT | CASSKFGGVEKLFF
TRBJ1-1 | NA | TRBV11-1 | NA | TGTGCCAGCAGCTTTATAGGGACATTGAACACTGAAGCTTTCTTT | CASSFIGTLNTEAFF
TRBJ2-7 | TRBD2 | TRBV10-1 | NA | TGCGCCAGCAGTGAACGGGGTAGCGGGTACGAGCAGTACTTC | CASSERGSGYEQYF
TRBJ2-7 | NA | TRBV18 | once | TGTGCCAGCTCAAGACCTCACGACAGACCCTACGAGCAGTACTTC | CASSRPHDRPYEQYF
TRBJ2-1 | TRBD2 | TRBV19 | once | TGTGCCAGTAGTGAAAGAAGCGGGAGGTCCTACAATGAGCAGTTCTTC | CASSERSGRSYNEQFF
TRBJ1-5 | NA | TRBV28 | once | TGTGCCAGCAGTTCGTATCGGGGGAGGTCCCAGCATTTT | CASSSYRGRSQHF
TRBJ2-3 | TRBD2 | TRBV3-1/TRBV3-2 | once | TGTGCCAGCAGCCCTTTCTTAGCGGGATACGTCACAGATACGCAGTATTTT | CASSPFLAGYVTDTQYF
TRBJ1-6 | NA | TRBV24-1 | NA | TGTGCCACCAGTGACCGGGGATATTCACCCCTCCACTTT | CATSDRGYSPLHF
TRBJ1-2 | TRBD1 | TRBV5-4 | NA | TGTGCCAGCAGTCGACAGGGGGACTATGGCTACACCTTC | CASSRQGDYGYTF
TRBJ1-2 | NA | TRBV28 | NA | TGTGCCAGCAGTTTGCAGGGGACCTCCTATGGCTACACCTTC | CASSLQGTSYGYTF
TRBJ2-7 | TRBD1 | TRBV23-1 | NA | TGCGCCAGCAGTCACGAGAACCCACTGACAGGGCAGTACGAGCAGTACTTC | CASSHENPLTGQYEQYF
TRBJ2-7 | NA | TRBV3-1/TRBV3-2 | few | TGTGCCAGCAGCCAAGGCAGGCCCGTCCCCTACGAGCAGTACTTC | CASSQGRPVPYEQYF
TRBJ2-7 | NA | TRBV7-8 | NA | TGTGCCAGCAGCTCCGTACCGGGACATTACTACGAGCAGTACTTC | CASSSVPGHYYEQYF
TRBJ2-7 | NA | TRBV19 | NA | TGTGCCAGTAGTATGGGGGGTTCCTCCTACGAGCAGTACTTC | CASSMGGSSYEQYF
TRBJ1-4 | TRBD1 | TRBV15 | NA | TGTGCCACCAGCGGACCGGGACAGGGAGATGAAAAACTGTTTTTT | CATSGPGQGDEKLFF
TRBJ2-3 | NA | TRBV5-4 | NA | TGTGCCAGCAGCTGGCACACAGATACGCAGTATTTT | CASSWHTDTQYF
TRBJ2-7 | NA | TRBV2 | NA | TGTGCCAGCAGCGAATTCACAGATTACGAGCAGTACTTC | CASSEFTDYEQYF
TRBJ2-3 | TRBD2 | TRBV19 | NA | TGTGCCAGTAGTAGGACTAGCGGGACGGGAGATACGCAGTATTTT | CASSRTSGTGDTQYF
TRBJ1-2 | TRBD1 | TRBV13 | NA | TGTGCCAGCCAGGACAGGGGCGACTATGGCTACACCTTC | CASQDRGDYGYTF
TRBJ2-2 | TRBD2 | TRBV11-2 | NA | TGTGCCAGCAGCGCCCGACTCACTAGCGGGGACACCGGGGAGCTGTTTTTT | CASSARLTSGDTGELFF
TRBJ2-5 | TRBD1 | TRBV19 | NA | TGTGCCAGTAGTCTCGGGACAGACCAAGAGACCCAGTACTTC | CASSLGTDQETQYF
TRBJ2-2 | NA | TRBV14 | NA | TGTGCCAGCAGCCAAGGGAGGGTTGACGGCGGGGAGCTGTTTTTT | CASSQGRVDGGELFF
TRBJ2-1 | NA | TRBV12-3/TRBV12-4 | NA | TGTGCCAGCAGTTTCCCATCCAATGAGCAGTTCTTC | CASSFPSNEQFF
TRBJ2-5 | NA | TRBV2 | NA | TGTGCCAGCACCGACCGGACAGCCCAAGAGACCCAGTACTTC | CASTDRTAQETQYF
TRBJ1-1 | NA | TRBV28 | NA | TGTGCCAGCAGCCCCCCAGTCTCGGGCACTGAAGCTTTCTTT | CASSPPVSGTEAFF
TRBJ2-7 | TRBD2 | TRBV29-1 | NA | TGCAGCGTTTATGGACTAGCGGGAATGTACGAGCAGTACTTC | CSVYGLAGMYEQYF
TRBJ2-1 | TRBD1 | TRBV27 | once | TGTGCCAGCAGTGAGGGGGCCCACGAGCAGTTCTTC | CASSEGAHEQFF
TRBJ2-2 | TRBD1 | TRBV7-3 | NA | TGTGCCAGCAGCTTTCGGACAGGGCTTAGTACCGGGGAGCTGTTTTTT | CASSFRTGLSTGELFF
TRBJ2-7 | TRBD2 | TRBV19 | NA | TGTGCCAGTAGTAAGACTAGCGGGGCCTCCTACGAGCAGTACTTC | CASSKTSGASYEQYF
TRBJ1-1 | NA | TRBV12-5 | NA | TGTGCTAGTGGTTCCCAGGTTAACACTGAAGCTTTCTTT | CASGSQVNTEAFF
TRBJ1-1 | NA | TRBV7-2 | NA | TGTGCCAGCAGCTTAGGGGCGACGGAAGCTTTCTTT | CASSLGATEAFF
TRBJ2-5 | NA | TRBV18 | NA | TGTGCCAGCTCACCACCGGCCAGCGGCTGGAAGACCCAGTACTTC | CASSPPASGWKTQYF
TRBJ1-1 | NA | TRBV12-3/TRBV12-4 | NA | TGTGCCAGCAGACGTAGAGAGGGTAGGGAAGCTTTCTTT | CASRRREGREAFF
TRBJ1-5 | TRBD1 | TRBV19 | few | TGTGCCAGCTATGGACAGGGGAGTCAGCCCCAGCATTTT | CASYGQGSQPQHF
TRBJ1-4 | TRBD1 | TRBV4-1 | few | TGCGCCAGCAGCCAATGGGGACAGGGGGATCCTAATGAAAAACTGTTTTTT | CASSQWGQGDPNEKLFF
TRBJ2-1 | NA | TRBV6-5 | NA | TGTGCCAGCACTACGACTCCCGCCAATGAGCAGTTCTTC | CASTTTPANEQFF
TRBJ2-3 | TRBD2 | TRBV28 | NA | TGTGCCAGCAGTCCGGGACTAGCATATACGCAGTATTTT | CASSPGLAYTQYF
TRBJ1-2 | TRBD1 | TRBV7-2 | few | TGTGCCAGCAGGACCGGACAGGGCTATGGCTACACCTTC | CASRTGQGYGYTF
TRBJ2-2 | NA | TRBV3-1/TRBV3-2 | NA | TGTGCCAGCAGCTGGGGCTACCCCGGGGAGCTGTTTTTT | CASSWGYPGELFF
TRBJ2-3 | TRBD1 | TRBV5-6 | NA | TGTGCCAGCAGCAGGACAGGGACAGATACGCAGTATTTT | CASSRTGTDTQYF
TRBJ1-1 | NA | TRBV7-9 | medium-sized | TGTGCCAGCAGGTCTTCAGACGTCGAGGATACTGAAGCTTTCTTT | CASRSSDVEDTEAFF
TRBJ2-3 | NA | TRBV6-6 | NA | TGTGCCAGCAGTTACGACTCTACAGATACGCAGTATTTT | CASSYDSTDTQYF
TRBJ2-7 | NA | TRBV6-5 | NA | TGTGCCAGCAGCGGGGTCCCCTCCTACGAGCAGTACTTC | CASSGVPSYEQYF
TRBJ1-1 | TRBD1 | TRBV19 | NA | TGTGCCAGTAGTTCTACAGGGGTCTCTGAAGCTTTCTTT | CASSSTGVSEAFF
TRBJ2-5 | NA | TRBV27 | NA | TGTGCCAGCAGTTTATCGTGGCAGGGGCAAGAGACCCAGTACTTC | CASSLSWQGQETQYF
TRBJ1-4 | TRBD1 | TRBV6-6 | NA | TGTGCCAGCTGTCCCGGACAGGGTGTCTCGGGTAATGAAAAACTGTTTTTT | CASCPGQGVSGNEKLFF
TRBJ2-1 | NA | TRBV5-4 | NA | TGTGCCAGCAGCTTGTCTTCCGGGAATGAGCAGTTCTTC | CASSLSSGNEQFF